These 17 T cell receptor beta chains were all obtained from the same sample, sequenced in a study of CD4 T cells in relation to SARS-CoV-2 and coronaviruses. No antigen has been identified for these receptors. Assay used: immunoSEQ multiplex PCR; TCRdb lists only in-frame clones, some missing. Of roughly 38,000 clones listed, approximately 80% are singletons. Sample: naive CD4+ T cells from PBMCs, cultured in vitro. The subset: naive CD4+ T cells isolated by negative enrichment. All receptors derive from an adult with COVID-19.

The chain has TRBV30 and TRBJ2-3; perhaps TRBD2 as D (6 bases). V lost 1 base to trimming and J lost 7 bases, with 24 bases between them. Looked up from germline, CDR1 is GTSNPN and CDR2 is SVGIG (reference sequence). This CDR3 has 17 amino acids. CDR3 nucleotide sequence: TGTGCCTGGAGTGCCGGTCCGGGACTGCGACCCAGATATACGCAGTATTTT. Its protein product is CAWSAGPGLRPRYTQYF.

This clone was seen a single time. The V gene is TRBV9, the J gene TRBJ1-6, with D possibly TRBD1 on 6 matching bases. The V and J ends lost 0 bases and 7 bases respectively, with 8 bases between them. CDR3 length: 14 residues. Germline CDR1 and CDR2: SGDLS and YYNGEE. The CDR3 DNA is TGTGCCAGCAGCGTAGACCAGGGGAATTCACCCCTCCACTTT. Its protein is CASSVDQGNSPLHF.

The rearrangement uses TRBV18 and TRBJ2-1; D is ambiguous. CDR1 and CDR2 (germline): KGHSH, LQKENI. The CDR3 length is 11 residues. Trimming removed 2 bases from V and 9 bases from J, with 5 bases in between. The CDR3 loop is CASSPTVEQFF. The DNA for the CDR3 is TGTGCCAGCTCACCAACGGTTGAGCAGTTCTTC. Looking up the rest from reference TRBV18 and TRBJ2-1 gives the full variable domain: NAGVMQNPRHLVRRRGQEARLRCSPMKGHSHVYWYRQLPEEGLKFMVYLQKENIIDESGMPKERFSAEFPKEGPSILRIQQVVRGDSAAYFCASSPTVEQFFGPGTRLTVL.

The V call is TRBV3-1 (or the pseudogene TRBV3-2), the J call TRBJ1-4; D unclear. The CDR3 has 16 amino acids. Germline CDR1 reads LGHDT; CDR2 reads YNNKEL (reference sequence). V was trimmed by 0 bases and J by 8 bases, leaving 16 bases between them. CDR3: CASSQDLSGYGEKLFF. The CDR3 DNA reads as TGTGCCAGCAGCCAAGATCTTTCGGGGTACGGAGAAAAACTGTTTTTT.

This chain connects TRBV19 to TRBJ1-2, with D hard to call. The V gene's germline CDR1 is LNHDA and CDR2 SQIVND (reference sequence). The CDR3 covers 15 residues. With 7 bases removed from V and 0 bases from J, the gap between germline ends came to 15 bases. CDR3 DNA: TGTGCCAGTACGCGGGCCGACGGTACTAACTATGGCTACACCTTC. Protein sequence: CASTRADGTNYGYTF.

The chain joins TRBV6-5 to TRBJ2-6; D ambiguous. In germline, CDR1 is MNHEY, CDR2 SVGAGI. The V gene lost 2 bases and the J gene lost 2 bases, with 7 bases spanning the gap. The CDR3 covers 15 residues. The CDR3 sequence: CASSYGNTGANVLTF. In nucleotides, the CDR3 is TGTGCCAGCAGTTACGGGAACACTGGGGCCAACGTCCTGACTTTC.

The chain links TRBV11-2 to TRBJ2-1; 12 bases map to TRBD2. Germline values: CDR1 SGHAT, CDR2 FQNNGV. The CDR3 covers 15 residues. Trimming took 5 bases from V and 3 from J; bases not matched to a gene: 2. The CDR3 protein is CASSLAGGIYNEQFF. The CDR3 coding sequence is TGTGCCAGCAGCCTAGCGGGAGGGATCTACAATGAGCAGTTCTTC.

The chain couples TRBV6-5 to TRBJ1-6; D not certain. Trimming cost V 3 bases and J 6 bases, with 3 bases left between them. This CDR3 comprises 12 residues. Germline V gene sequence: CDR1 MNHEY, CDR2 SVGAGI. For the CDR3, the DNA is TGTGCCAGCAGTTATAGTAATTCACCCCTCCACTTT. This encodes CASSYSNSPLHF.

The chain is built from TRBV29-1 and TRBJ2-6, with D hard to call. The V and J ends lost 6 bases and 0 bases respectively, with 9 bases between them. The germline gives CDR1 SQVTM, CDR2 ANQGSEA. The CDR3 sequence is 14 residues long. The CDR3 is CSVGLHSGANVLTF. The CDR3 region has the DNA TGCAGCGTGGGATTACACTCTGGGGCCAACGTCCTGACTTTC.

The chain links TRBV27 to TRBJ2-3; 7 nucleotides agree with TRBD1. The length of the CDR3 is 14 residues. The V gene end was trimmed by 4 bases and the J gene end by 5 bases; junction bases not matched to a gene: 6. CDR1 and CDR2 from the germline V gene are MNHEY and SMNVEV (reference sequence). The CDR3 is CASSSRQGGDTQYF. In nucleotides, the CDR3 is TGTGCCAGCAGTTCCAGACAGGGCGGAGATACGCAGTATTTT.

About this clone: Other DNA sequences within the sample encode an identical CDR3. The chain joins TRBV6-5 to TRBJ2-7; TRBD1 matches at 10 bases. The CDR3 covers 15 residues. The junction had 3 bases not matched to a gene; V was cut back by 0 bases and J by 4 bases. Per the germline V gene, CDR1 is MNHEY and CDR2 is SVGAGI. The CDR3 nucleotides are TGTGCCAGCAGTTACTCCGGGACAGGGGTATACGAGCAGTACTTC. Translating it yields CASSYSGTGVYEQYF.

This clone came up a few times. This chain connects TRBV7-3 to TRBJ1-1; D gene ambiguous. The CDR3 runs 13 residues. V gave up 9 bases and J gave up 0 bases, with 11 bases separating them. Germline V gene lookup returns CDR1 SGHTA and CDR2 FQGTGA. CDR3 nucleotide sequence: TGTGCCAGTTCGGCACTAATGAACACTGAAGCTTTCTTT. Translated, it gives CASSALMNTEAFF.

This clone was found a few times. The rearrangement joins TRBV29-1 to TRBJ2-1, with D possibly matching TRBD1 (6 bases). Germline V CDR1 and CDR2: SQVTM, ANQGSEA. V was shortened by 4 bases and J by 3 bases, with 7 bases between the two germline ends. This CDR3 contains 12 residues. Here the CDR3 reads CSVARGYNEQFF. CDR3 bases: TGCAGCGTTGCCAGGGGCTACAATGAGCAGTTCTTC.

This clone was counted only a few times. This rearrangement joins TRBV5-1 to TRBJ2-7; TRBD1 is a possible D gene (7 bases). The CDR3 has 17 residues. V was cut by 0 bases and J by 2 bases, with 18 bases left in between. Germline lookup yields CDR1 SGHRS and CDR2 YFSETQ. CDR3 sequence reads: CASSLAVAGQSPYEQYF. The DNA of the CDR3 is TGCGCCAGCAGCTTGGCCGTGGCGGGACAGAGCCCCTACGAGCAGTACTTC.

The CDR3 DNA is TGTGCCAGCAGCAGCGGGAGCTTTTTTAATGAGCAGTTCTTC. It specifies CASSSGSFFNEQFF. The chain carries TRBV11-2 and TRBJ2-1; 8 bases agree with TRBD2. The CDR3 extends over 14 amino acids. The V gene end was trimmed by 5 bases and the J gene end by 7 bases; junction bases not matched to a gene: 7. Germline V gene lookup returns CDR1 SGHAT and CDR2 FQNNGV.

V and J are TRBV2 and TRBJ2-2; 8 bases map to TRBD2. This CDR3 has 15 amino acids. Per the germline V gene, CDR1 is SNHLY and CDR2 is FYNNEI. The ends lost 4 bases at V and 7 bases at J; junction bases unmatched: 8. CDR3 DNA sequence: TGTGCCAGCAGTGTAGGGCTAGCGGGCGACGGGGAGCTGTTTTTT. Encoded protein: CASSVGLAGDGELFF.

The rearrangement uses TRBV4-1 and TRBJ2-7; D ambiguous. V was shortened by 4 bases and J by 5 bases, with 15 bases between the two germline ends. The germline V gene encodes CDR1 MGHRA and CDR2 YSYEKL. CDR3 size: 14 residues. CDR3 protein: CASSRVAIKDEQYF. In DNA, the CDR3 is TGCGCCAGCAGCCGGGTGGCAATCAAGGACGAGCAGTACTTC.